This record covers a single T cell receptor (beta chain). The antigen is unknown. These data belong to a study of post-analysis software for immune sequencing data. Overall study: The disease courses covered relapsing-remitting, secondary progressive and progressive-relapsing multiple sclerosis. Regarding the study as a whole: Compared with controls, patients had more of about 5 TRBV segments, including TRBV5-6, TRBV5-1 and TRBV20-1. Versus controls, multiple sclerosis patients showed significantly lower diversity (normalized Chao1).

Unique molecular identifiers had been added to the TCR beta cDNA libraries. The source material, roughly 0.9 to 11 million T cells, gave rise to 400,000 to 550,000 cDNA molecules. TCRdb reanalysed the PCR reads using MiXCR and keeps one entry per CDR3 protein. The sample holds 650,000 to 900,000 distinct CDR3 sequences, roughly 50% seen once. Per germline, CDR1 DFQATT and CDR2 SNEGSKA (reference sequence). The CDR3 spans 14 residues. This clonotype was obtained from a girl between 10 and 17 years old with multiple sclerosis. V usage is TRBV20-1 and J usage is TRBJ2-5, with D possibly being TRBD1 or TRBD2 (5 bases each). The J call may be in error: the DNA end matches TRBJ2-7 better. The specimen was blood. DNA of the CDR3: TGCAGTGCTAGAGCAAAATCAGGGAGCTACGAGCAGTACTTC. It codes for CSARAKSGSYEQYF.